The rows below give T cell receptor beta chains drawn from one sample of a study of blood T cell repertoires in COVID-19. Assay used: immunoSEQ multiplex PCR; TCRdb lists only in-frame clones, some missing. The table has over 130,000 clones, more than 75% seen once. Sequenced sample: peripheral blood. These TCRs come from a man aged 70 or older with acute or convalescent COVID-19. CDR3s leave out the opening cysteine and the closing phenylalanine or tryptophan.

TRBJ2-3 TRBV7-2 ASSSPGGVGRSYTDTQY
TRBJ2-1 TRBV10-2 ASSDPGLAGGPKEQF
TRBJ1-1 TRBV18 ASSPSAFPEAF
TRBJ1-2 TRBV28 ASSFRDRGYT
TRBJ2-7 TRBV7-3 ASSFSGADEQY
TRBJ1-2 TRBV12-5 ASGLGTVNGGYT
TRBJ2-2 TRBV19 ASSPGTGGTGELF
TRBJ2-7 TRBV7-3 ASSLTPRQGGYEQY
TRBJ2-1 TRBV7-6 ASSRTNNEQF
TRBJ2-4 TRBV5-1 ASSLSGLAWGNIQY
TRBJ1-3 TRBV11-3 ASSLGLLSGNTIY
TRBJ2-3 TRBV6-5 ASSYSPGQTDTQY
TRBJ1-2 TRBV7-9 ASSPLSSGGYT
TRBJ2-7 TRBV7-3 ASSLGPTDQYEQY
TRBJ2-1 TRBV19 ASSIDGLAGRNEQF
TRBJ1-1 TRBV3-1/TRBV3-2 ASSQGFRGTEAF
TRBJ1-1 TRBV9 ASSGSGFPNTEAF
TRBJ2-2 TRBV6-1 ASSGGQARQTGELF
TRBJ1-2 TRBV15 ATSRDQDNYGYT
TRBJ1-2 TRBV11-2 ASSPQRSGYGYT
TRBJ2-7 TRBV21-1 ASSKLAGDYEQY
TRBJ1-5 TRBV5-1 ASSLEGQGYQPQH